Sequencing of this T cell receptor beta chain was carried out in a study of technical replicates of blood from a few donors. Germline CDR1 is SGDLS and CDR2 is YYNGEE. Trimming took 0 bases from V and 7 from J, leaving 16 bases between them. There are 15 residues in the CDR3. Sequencing used immunoSEQ multiplex PCR; TCRdb keeps in-frame clones, though not all of them. The repertoire consists of approximately 81,000 clones, with under 97% occurring once and the leading ten covering 0.35% to 0.45%. This sequence joins TRBV9 and TRBJ1-2, with D perhaps matching TRBD1 (6 bases). The specimen was T cells isolated from PBMCs. The clonotype was recovered from a human donor in good health. The CDR3 here is CASSVAGTGQAGYTF. DNA of the CDR3: TGTGCCAGCAGCGTAGCTGGAACAGGGCAGGCTGGCTACACCTTC.